Each of the 13 T cell receptor beta chains below was sequenced from the same sample in a study of cytomegalovirus exposure and HLA in healthy donors. The PCR used 60 Vbeta and 13 Jbeta primers. TCRdb's table, derived via immunoSEQ multiplex PCR, lists solely in-frame clones and lacks some. This repertoire shows some 84,000 clones, around 68% found once; its top ten account for about 15%. Sequenced material: PBMCs. The receptors shown here come from a woman between 35 and 50 years old in good health and CMV-seropositive.

This clone has a single count. The chain has TRBV5-5 and TRBJ2-7; tentatively, D is TRBD2 (5 bases). The germline V and J ends were trimmed by 3 bases and 2 bases, with 12 bases remaining between them. The CDR3 contains 14 residues. The germline V gene encodes CDR1 SGHKS and CDR2 YYEKEE (reference sequence). Written as DNA, the CDR3 is TGTGCCAGCAGCTGGGGAGTCACAGCCTACGAGCAGTACTTC. Protein sequence: CASSWGVTAYEQYF.

The chain combines TRBV20-1 with TRBJ1-2; weak D call: TRBD1 (5 bases). This CDR3 region has 10 residues. Trimming left V 5 bases short and J 8 bases short, with 9 bases between. CDR1 is DFQATT and CDR2 is SNEGSKA in the germline V gene (reference sequence). CDR3 in DNA: TGCAGTGCTGCAGGGTACGGCTACACCTTC. It translates to CSAAGYGYTF.

This clone was detected only once. The V call is TRBV6-1, the J call TRBJ2-3; 8 positions match TRBD2. Trimming removed 6 bases from V and 0 bases from J; junction bases left unmatched: 5. Germline V lookup: CDR1 MNHNS, CDR2 SASEGT. The CDR3 consists of 15 residues. Here the CDR3 reads CASSISGTSTDTQYF. The CDR3 DNA is TGTGCCAGCAGCATTAGCGGGACTAGCACAGATACGCAGTATTTT.

The chain uses TRBV11-3 and TRBJ2-7; D gene uncertain. Trimming shortened V by 3 bases and J by 1 base, and 7 bases separated the two germline ends. The germline V gene encodes CDR1 SGHNT and CDR2 YENEEA. The CDR3 is 13 amino acids. In DNA, the CDR3 is TGTGCCAGCAGCTTGAGCCCTTCCTACGAGCAGTACTTC. It codes for CASSLSPSYEQYF.

The gene calls are TRBV7-2 and TRBJ1-2; the match to TRBD1 covers 7 bases. The V gene's germline CDR1 is SGHTA and CDR2 FQGNSA. This CDR3 comprises 15 residues. The V gene end was trimmed by 1 base and the J gene end by 3 bases; junction bases not matched to a gene: 5. In DNA, the CDR3 is TGTGCCAGCAGCTTAGGACAGGGTCCTTACTATGGCTACACCTTC. It is translated as CASSLGQGPYYGYTF. Drawing the rest from reference TRBV7-2 and TRBJ1-2, the complete variable domain is GAGVSQSPSNKVTEKGKDVELRCDPISGHTALYWYRQSLGQGLEFLIYFQGNSAPDKSGLPSDRFSAERTGGSVSTLTIQRTQQEDSAVYLCASSLGQGPYYGYTFGSGTRLTVV.

The V gene is TRBV9, the J gene TRBJ2-1, with TRBD2 as a possible D gene (5 bases). The CDR3 runs 16 residues. The germline V gene has CDR1 SGDLS and CDR2 YYNGEE. The V gene lost 0 bases and the J gene lost 0 bases, with 10 bases spanning the gap. CDR3 sequence reads: CASSVAGSVSYNEQFF. The DNA for the CDR3 is TGTGCCAGCAGCGTAGCGGGTAGCGTCTCCTACAATGAGCAGTTCTTC.

The chain joins TRBV7-2 to TRBJ2-1; 8 positions match TRBD1. Per germline, CDR1 SGHTA and CDR2 FQGNSA. Trimming at V came to 4 bases and at J to 2 bases, leaving 7 bases not matched to a gene. This CDR3 comprises 16 residues. The CDR3 reads CASSYPDRDPYNEQFF. The DNA for the CDR3 is TGTGCCAGCAGCTACCCGGACAGGGACCCCTACAATGAGCAGTTCTTC.

In its sample, this clone was seen a few times. The genes are TRBV5-1 and TRBJ2-1; TRBD2 matches at 9 bases. The CDR3 extends over 15 amino acids. From germline, CDR1 is SGHRS and CDR2 YFSETQ. V lost 0 bases and J lost 5; bases outside the gene matches: 3. The CDR3 nucleotides are TGCGCCAGCAGCTTGGCTAGCGGGGAAAACAATGAGCAGTTCTTC. Protein: CASSLASGENNEQFF.

In this sample, this clone turned up a few times. The genes are TRBV10-3 and TRBJ1-1; 11 bases line up with TRBD1. Per germline, CDR1 ENHRY and CDR2 SYGVKD. V gave up 7 bases and J gave up 4 bases; unmatched junction bases: 8. CDR3 length: 15 residues. This CDR3 reads CAITDTGTGGTEAFF. Here the CDR3 DNA reads TGTGCCATCACCGACACCGGGACAGGGGGCACTGAAGCTTTCTTT.

The V gene is TRBV19, the J gene TRBJ2-2, with D perhaps TRBD1 (6 bases). The V gene lost 4 bases and the J gene lost 3 bases, with 12 bases spanning the gap. CDR3 length equals 15 residues. The germline V gene has CDR1 LNHDA and CDR2 SQIVND (reference sequence). CDR3 region: CASSSGTGYTGELFF. The DNA of the CDR3 is TGTGCCAGTAGTAGCGGAACAGGGTACACCGGGGAGCTGTTTTTT.

This rearrangement joins TRBV6-1 to TRBJ2-3; D gene unclear. Trimming removed 8 bases from V and 0 bases from J, with 15 bases in between. The germline gives CDR1 MNHNS, CDR2 SASEGT. The CDR3 runs to 15 residues. This CDR3 reads CASGWSALSTDTQYF. The CDR3 region has the DNA TGTGCCAGCGGGTGGAGCGCCCTGAGCACAGATACGCAGTATTTT.

This chain joins TRBV2 and TRBJ1-1; tentative D call: TRBD1 (5 bases). The V gene's germline CDR1 is SNHLY and CDR2 FYNNEI. The CDR3 covers 12 residues. Trimming pared 6 bases from V and 6 bases from J, leaving 11 bases between. Here the CDR3 DNA reads TGTGCCAGCAGGATGAACAGGCCTGAAGCTTTCTTT. Its protein product is CASRMNRPEAFF.

The CDR3 DNA sequence: TGTGCCACTGGGGGACAGGGGGCTTACGAGCAGTACTTC. The encoded protein is CATGGQGAYEQYF. This sequence joins TRBV19 and TRBJ2-7, with TRBD1 matching 12 bases. This CDR3 contains 13 residues. With V trimmed by 10 bases and J by 4 bases, 5 bases remained unmatched. Per the germline V gene, CDR1 is LNHDA and CDR2 is SQIVND (reference sequence).